This TCR beta chain was obtained from a study of OX40 agonist ivuxolimab in advanced cancers. This CDR3 comprises 16 residues. V was clipped by 7 bases and J by 2 bases; unmatched bases: 12. Germline CDR1 reads SGHRS; CDR2 reads YFSETQ. Study observations and caveats: Clonal expansion by week 6 occurred in CD4+ and CD8+ blood T cells (at 0.1 to 3.0 mg/kg).

This clone has just one count. Its matching antigen is unknown. The repertoire was sequenced with immunoSEQ multiplex PCR; TCRdb's copy has only in-frame clones and lacks some. Here the sample spans roughly 63,000 clones, 80% to 90% being singletons. This chain links TRBV5-1 with TRBJ2-1; 7 bases are a match to TRBD2. The source of this sequence is an adult with an advanced solid tumor such as melanoma, head and neck, liver or kidney cancer. The material sequenced was CD4+ or CD8+ T cells sorted from blood, taken in a trial of the OX40 agonist ivuxolimab. The CDR3 DNA sequence: TGCGCCAGCCCACCGACGCTGGGGGGGGCCTACAATGAGCAGTTCTTC. As protein: CASPPTLGGAYNEQFF.